A selection of T cell receptor beta chains follows, all from one sample in a study of CD8+CD57+ T cells in acquired aplastic anemia. TCRdb re-called the reads through MiXCR, storing one row per CDR3 protein. The sample lists 15,000 to 20,000 distinct CDR3 sequences, over 35% occurring once. Material for sequencing was CD8+CD57+ T cells sorted from PBMCs. Receptors were obtained from a human donor with aplastic anemia. Both conserved end residues are part of each CDR3. The D gene is left open where the match is weak. The size entry is marked missing in some rows and otherwise reads once, few, many or a size class.

j_call,v_call,d_call,clone_size,cdr3_aa,cdr3_nt
TRBJ2-3,TRBV20-1,TRBD2,NA,CSARVQRGSDTQYF,TGCAGTGCTAGAGTCCAGCGGGGCTCAGATACGCAGTATTTT
TRBJ2-2,TRBV5-5,TRBD1,few,CASRKGAGELFF,TGTGCCAGCAGGAAGGGGGCGGGGGAGCTGTTTTTT
TRBJ1-3,TRBV25-1,NA,NA,CASSWSRSGNTIYF,TGTGCCAGCAGTTGGAGTCGTTCTGGAAACACCATATATTTT
TRBJ2-7,TRBV12-3/TRBV12-4,NA,few,CASTYNRDGSYEQYF,TGTGCCAGCACTTACAACCGGGACGGCTCCTACGAGCAGTACTTC
TRBJ2-5,TRBV24-1,NA,few,CAGLGGRDQETQYF,TGTGCGGGGCTCGGGGGCCGTGACCAAGAGACCCAGTACTTC
TRBJ2-1,TRBV5-1,TRBD2,NA,CASSHSGTKSSYNEQFF,TGCGCCAGCAGCCATAGCGGGACCAAAAGCTCCTACAATGAGCAGTTCTTC
TRBJ2-3,TRBV25-1,TRBD1,many,CASSEGQGHTDTQYF,TGTGCCAGCAGTGAGGGACAGGGGCACACAGATACGCAGTATTTT
TRBJ1-1,TRBV7-9,NA,many,CASSLASGAVTEAFF,TGTGCCAGCAGCTTAGCCTCAGGGGCCGTCACTGAAGCTTTCTTT
TRBJ1-1,TRBV7-9,NA,NA,CASSAAPEAFF,TGTGCCAGCAGCGCAGCCCCGGAAGCTTTCTTT
TRBJ2-7,TRBV15,NA,NA,CATSSSGTYYEQYF,TGTGCCACCAGCAGCTCCGGGACATACTACGAGCAGTACTTC
TRBJ2-7,TRBV6-5,TRBD1,few,CASSSEDRVSYEQYF,TGTGCCAGCAGTTCCGAGGACAGGGTTTCCTACGAGCAGTACTTC
TRBJ2-3,TRBV7-8,TRBD2,NA,CASSLPYERDPTQYF,TGTGCCAGCAGCTTACCGTATGAGCGGGATCCTACGCAGTATTTT
TRBJ1-2,TRBV19,NA,few,CASSISGANYGYTF,TGTGCCAGTAGTATCTCGGGGGCGAACTATGGCTACACCTTC
TRBJ2-3,TRBV10-1,TRBD2,NA,CASSGLAGGKDTQYF,TGCGCCAGCAGTGGACTAGCGGGAGGTAAAGATACGCAGTATTTT
TRBJ2-5,TRBV27,TRBD1,NA,CASGGTAQETQYF,TGTGCCAGCGGTGGGACAGCACAAGAGACCCAGTACTTC
TRBJ2-5,TRBV6-6,NA,NA,CASSNQGKTQYF,TGTGCCAGCAGCAATCAGGGGAAGACCCAGTACTTC
TRBJ1-3,TRBV5-5,TRBD1,NA,CASSESTGRSGNTIYF,TGTGCCAGCAGCGAATCGACAGGGCGCTCTGGAAACACCATATATTTT
TRBJ1-2,TRBV11-2,TRBD1,NA,CASSYGTGGGYTF,TGTGCCAGCAGCTACGGGACAGGAGGTGGCTACACCTTC
TRBJ2-7,TRBV4-2,NA,few,CASSQVSGVVLYEQYF,TGTGCCAGCAGCCAAGTCTCAGGGGTTGTTCTGTACGAGCAGTACTTC
TRBJ2-1,TRBV7-9,TRBD2,many,CASSSRTSGGSSYNEQFF,TGTGCCAGCAGCTCGCGGACTAGCGGGGGTAGCTCCTACAATGAGCAGTTCTTC
TRBJ1-6,TRBV11-1,NA,NA,CASSTDRDLSSYNSPLHF,TGTGCCAGCAGCACGGACAGAGACTTAAGCTCCTATAATTCACCCCTCCACTTT
TRBJ1-1,TRBV4-1,TRBD1,few,CASSRPDRGKKAFF,TGCGCCAGCAGCCGGCCAGACAGGGGCAAGAAAGCTTTCTTT
TRBJ2-7,TRBV7-6,NA,many,CASSGGTEQYF,TGTGCCAGCAGCGGGGGGACAGAGCAGTACTTC
TRBJ1-1,TRBV15,TRBD1,NA,CATSRPFPGQGNTEAFF,TGTGCCACCAGCAGACCATTTCCGGGACAGGGGAACACTGAAGCTTTCTTT
TRBJ2-3,TRBV13,TRBD2,NA,CASSEGREADTQYF,TGTGCCAGCAGCGAAGGGAGGGAGGCAGATACGCAGTATTTT
TRBJ2-7,TRBV2,NA,NA,CASTIRTSYEQYF,TGTGCCAGTACGATCCGTACCTCCTACGAGCAGTACTTC
TRBJ2-7,TRBV4-1,TRBD2,many,CASSLTSGPWEQYF,TGCGCCAGCAGCCTAACTAGCGGGCCGTGGGAGCAGTACTTC
TRBJ1-4,TRBV2,TRBD1,NA,CASSSDREEKLFF,TGTGCCAGCAGTTCGGACAGGGAGGAAAAACTGTTTTTT
TRBJ2-1,TRBV5-4,NA,few,CASSLAWASGRDEQFF,TGTGCCAGCAGCTTGGCGTGGGCCTCGGGTAGGGATGAGCAGTTCTTC
TRBJ2-5,TRBV10-2,NA,NA,CANRREKRETQYF,TGCGCCAACAGAAGGGAAAAGCGGGAGACCCAGTACTTC
TRBJ1-6,TRBV7-2,NA,few,CASSLKRGQKLSPLHF,TGTGCCAGCAGCTTAAAGAGGGGCCAGAAACTTTCACCCCTCCACTTT
TRBJ2-5,TRBV6-2/TRBV6-3,NA,NA,CASSYGETQYF,TGTGCCAGCAGTTACGGAGAGACCCAGTACTTC
TRBJ1-6,TRBV19,TRBD1,few,CASSRGAGQGTSPLHF,TGTGCCAGTAGTAGAGGGGCGGGACAGGGCACTTCACCCCTCCACTTT
TRBJ1-2,TRBV10-3,TRBD1,NA,CAISEAPQGAGNGYTF,TGTGCCATCAGTGAGGCACCACAGGGGGCCGGAAATGGCTACACCTTC
TRBJ2-5,TRBV15,NA,few,CATSRDAGEETQYF,TGTGCCACCAGCAGAGATGCAGGAGAAGAGACCCAGTACTTC
TRBJ2-1,TRBV7-8,NA,many,CASSLTANEQFF,TGTGCCAGCAGCCTTACGGCCAATGAGCAGTTCTTC
TRBJ2-7,TRBV5-6,TRBD1,NA,CASSYDRASAEQYF,TGTGCCAGCAGCTACGACAGGGCTTCGGCCGAGCAGTACTTC
TRBJ1-1,TRBV10-3,NA,NA,CATSGDKNTEAFF,TGTGCCACCTCGGGAGACAAGAACACTGAAGCTTTCTTT
TRBJ1-4,TRBV5-1,TRBD1,NA,CASRSGQGDEKLFF,TGCGCCAGCAGGTCCGGACAGGGGGACGAAAAACTGTTTTTT
TRBJ2-5,TRBV20-1,TRBD1,NA,CRAVGTGVQETQYF,TGCAGGGCCGTTGGGACAGGGGTCCAAGAGACCCAGTACTTC
TRBJ2-5,TRBV24-1,NA,NA,CATSDPRDPEYGLAQYF,TGTGCCACCAGTGATCCCCGGGACCCCGAGTATGGCTTGGCCCAGTACTTC
TRBJ2-3,TRBV15,TRBD1,many,CATSGHRGALTDTQYF,TGTGCCACCAGCGGGCACAGGGGTGCCCTCACAGATACGCAGTATTTT
TRBJ2-7,TRBV7-9,TRBD1,many,CASSLGQGVREQYF,TGTGCCAGCAGCTTAGGACAGGGGGTACGAGAGCAGTACTTC
TRBJ2-5,TRBV20-1,TRBD2,few,CSARDRGSGSGETQYF,TGCAGTGCTAGAGACCGGGGGAGCGGGAGTGGTGAGACCCAGTACTTC
TRBJ2-2,TRBV10-3,TRBD2,NA,CASSDLGGGLFF,TGTGCCAGCAGCGACCTCGGGGGGGGGCTGTTTTTT
TRBJ1-6,TRBV10-2,NA,few,CASRMESSYNSPLHF,TGCGCCAGCCGGATGGAAAGCTCCTATAATTCACCCCTCCACTTT
TRBJ1-6,TRBV10-3,TRBD1,NA,CAISTGELSYNSPLHF,TGTGCCATCTCTACAGGGGAGCTGTCCTATAATTCACCCCTCCACTTT
TRBJ1-3,TRBV28,NA,many,CASRLPGSGNTIYF,TGTGCCAGCAGGTTACCGGGCTCTGGAAACACCATATATTTT
TRBJ2-7,TRBV7-7,NA,NA,CASSLVTDSSYERYF,TGTGCTAGCAGCTTAGTGACAGATAGCTCCTACGAGCGGTACTTC
TRBJ1-1,TRBV7-2,TRBD1,many,CASYVTGGTEAFF,TGTGCCAGCTACGTGACAGGGGGCACTGAAGCTTTCTTT